A single sample is the source of the 27 T cell receptor beta chains below, sequenced in a study of breast tumors, draining lymph nodes, adjacent tissues. TCRdb re-called the multiplex PCR reads with MiXCR, one entry per CDR3 protein. The table lists roughly 110,000 distinct CDR3 sequences, around 30% of them singletons. Breast cancer patients provided tissue from their axillary draining lymph nodes. What was sequenced was axillary lymph node tissue. These receptors came from a female donor with breast cancer. Some clones in this sample may be carry-over from other donors' samples.

This clonotype was observed at least ten times. This sequence joins TRBV7-2 and TRBJ2-6; TRBD1 might be the D (5 bases). The V and J ends lost 5 bases and 4 bases respectively, with 12 bases between them. Per germline, CDR1 SGHTA and CDR2 FQGNSA. The CDR3 has 15 residues. The CDR3, as DNA: TGTGCCAGCAGCCTAGGACATCCCGGGGCCAACGTCCTGACTTTC. Amino acids: CASSLGHPGANVLTF.

Many counts were recorded for this clonotype. V gene TRBV15 combines with J gene TRBJ2-7; D is uncertain. The germline CDR1 and CDR2 sequences are LNHNV and YYDKDF (reference sequence). This CDR3 region has 16 residues. Trimming stripped 0 bases from V and 3 bases from J, with 15 bases between. Written as DNA, the CDR3 is TGTGCCACCAGCAGAGATTCTGGGTCGAGGTTCTACGAGCAGTACTTC. It is translated as CATSRDSGSRFYEQYF.

This clonotype was seen at least ten times. V is TRBV15 and J is TRBJ1-2; no clear D gene. V lost 0 bases, J lost 4 bases, and 9 bases lay in between. The CDR3 spans 14 residues. Germline values: CDR1 LNHNV, CDR2 YYDKDF (reference sequence). This CDR3 is CATSRDRHSYGYTF. In DNA, the CDR3 is TGTGCCACCAGCAGAGATCGACACTCCTATGGCTACACCTTC. Based on the CDR3 plus reference TRBV15 and TRBJ1-2, the full variable domain is DAMVIQNPRYQVTQFGKPVTLSCSQTLNHNVMYWYQQKSSQAPKLLFHYYDKDFNNEADTPDNFQSRRPNTSFCFLDIRSPGLGDTAMYLCATSRDRHSYGYTFGSGTRLTVV.

This clonotype has a count of ten or more. This chain connects TRBV11-2 to TRBJ2-5, with 9 bases identical to TRBD2. V shed 4 bases and J 7 bases; nucleotides not matched to a gene: 10. CDR1 is SGHAT and CDR2 is FQNNGV in the germline V gene. CDR3 size: 15 residues. CDR3 sequence (DNA): TGTGCCAGCAGCTCTAGGTTAGCGGGAGTGGGGACCCAGTACTTC. It yields the protein CASSSRLAGVGTQYF.

There are many counts of this clonotype. V usage is TRBV27 and J usage is TRBJ1-5; D is unresolved. In germline, CDR1 is MNHEY, CDR2 SMNVEV (reference sequence). V was pared by 6 bases and J by 2 bases, with 11 bases between. CDR3 length equals 14 residues. CDR3 sequence: CASRSGGGNQPQHF. CDR3 in DNA: TGTGCCAGCAGATCGGGTGGAGGCAATCAGCCCCAGCATTTT.

V and J are TRBV4-1 and TRBJ1-1; the D gene is possibly TRBD1 (5 bases). This CDR3 spans 12 amino acids. Looked up from germline, CDR1 is MGHRA and CDR2 is YSYEKL. V gave up 1 base and J gave up 7 bases, with 7 bases separating them. The CDR3 DNA is TGCGCCAGCAGCCAAGTGGGGCGTGAAGCTTTCTTT. The encoded protein is CASSQVGREAFF.

This clonotype has a handful of counts. The chain has TRBV6-5 and TRBJ2-1; TRBD1 aligns across 9 bases. From germline, CDR1 is MNHEY and CDR2 SVGAGI. CDR3 length: 14 residues. V was pared by 6 bases and J by 2 bases, with 2 bases of the junction left unmatched. The CDR3 loop reads CASSRQGAYNEQFF. In DNA, the CDR3 is TGTGCCAGCAGCCGACAGGGGGCCTACAATGAGCAGTTCTTC.

The rearrangement links TRBV20-1 to TRBJ1-6; D remains ambiguous. CDR1 and CDR2 from the germline V gene are DFQATT and SNEGSKA (reference sequence). The CDR3 loop spans 14 amino acids. V was trimmed by 4 bases and J by 5 bases, leaving 12 bases between them. In DNA, the CDR3 is TGCAGTGCTAATTCAGGAGCCGATAATTCACCCCTCCACTTT. Its translation is CSANSGADNSPLHF.

This clonotype was recorded many times. This chain joins TRBV5-1 and TRBJ2-1; TRBD1 might be the D (6 bases). The CDR3 runs to 13 residues. Germline CDR1 SGHRS, CDR2 YFSETQ. V was clipped by 4 bases and J by 5 bases, with 10 bases between them. The CDR3 DNA reads TGCGCCAGCAGCGTCGGACAGAACAATGAGCAGTTCTTC. The encoded protein is CASSVGQNNEQFF.

This clonotype was counted many times. The V gene is TRBV7-6, the J gene TRBJ2-7; the match to TRBD1 covers 7 bases. The length of the CDR3 is 12 residues. V trimming: 4 bases; J trimming: 7 bases; junction bases outside the gene matches: 4. In germline, CDR1 is SGHVS, CDR2 FNYEAQ. The CDR3 nucleotides are TGTGCCAGCAGCTCAGGGGGTCGGGAGCAGTACTTC. It yields the protein CASSSGGREQYF.

On this clonotype: The junction departs from germline at one end; a sequencing error may be responsible. This chain links TRBV10-3 with TRBJ2-7; unclear D gene. Germline CDR1 reads ENHRY; CDR2 reads SYGVKD. The length of the CDR3 is 15 residues. The CDR3 region has the DNA TGTGCCAGCAGTGAAGGTGGGCTAGTTTCCTACGAGCAGTACTTC. Translation gives CASSEGGLVSYEQYF.

This clonotype occurred many times. This chain links TRBV24-1 with TRBJ2-1, with 9 bases that match TRBD2. Trimming at V came to 5 bases and at J to 9 bases, leaving 7 bases not matched to a gene. CDR3 length: 14 residues. Germline V CDR1 and CDR2: KGHDR, SFDVKD. The chain's CDR3 is CATSASGGRGEQFF. The CDR3, as DNA: TGTGCCACCAGTGCAAGCGGGGGGCGTGGTGAGCAGTTCTTC.

This clonotype was seen repeatedly, ten times or more. The chain couples TRBV7-8 to TRBJ2-2, with 10 bases fitting TRBD1. The germline CDR1 and CDR2 sequences are SGHVS and FQNEAQ. The trim removed 0 bases at V and 4 bases at J, leaving 5 bases unmatched. The CDR3 runs to 17 residues. This chain's CDR3 is CASSLAGQGRVTGELFF. In nucleotides, the CDR3 is TGTGCCAGCAGCTTAGCGGGACAGGGGCGCGTCACCGGGGAGCTGTTTTTT. The whole variable domain, filled in from reference TRBV7-8 and TRBJ2-2, reads GAGVSQSPRYKVAKRGQDVALRCDPISGHVSLFWYQQALGQGPEFLTYFQNEAQLDKSGLPSDRFFAERPEGSVSTLKIQRTQQEDSAVYLCASSLAGQGRVTGELFFGEGSRLTVL.

The chain links TRBV2 to TRBJ1-6; 10 bases match TRBD1. The germline V gene has CDR1 SNHLY and CDR2 FYNNEI. The CDR3 extends over 14 amino acids. V was clipped by 6 bases and J by 8 bases; unmatched bases: 4. The DNA of the CDR3 is TGTGCCAGCAGGGGACAGGGGTTTCATTCACCCCTCCACTTT. Translating it yields CASRGQGFHSPLHF.

The gene calls are TRBV2 and TRBJ1-5; the match to TRBD1 covers 9 bases. Trimming cost V 3 bases and J 5 bases; bases outside gene matches: 2. CDR1 and CDR2 from the germline V gene are SNHLY and FYNNEI. The CDR3 has 14 amino acids. CDR3 nucleotide sequence: TGTGCCAGCAGTGATAGGACAGGGGATCAGCCCCAGCATTTT. Translated: CASSDRTGDQPQHF.

The genes are TRBV5-5 and TRBJ2-7; D is possibly TRBD1 (5 bases). Looked up from germline, CDR1 is SGHKS and CDR2 is YYEKEE (reference sequence). The CDR3 contains 15 residues. The CDR3 spells CASSQDWPGPYEQYV. The CDR3 DNA follows: TGCGCCAGCAGCCAAGACTGGCCAGGGCCCTACGAGCAGTACGTC.

The gene calls are TRBV9 and TRBJ2-1; tentative D call: TRBD1 (6 bases). Trimming pared 0 bases from V and 8 bases from J, leaving 9 bases between. CDR3 length equals 13 residues. CDR1 is SGDLS, CDR2 YYNGEE, per germline. The CDR3 protein is CASSVEGVYEQFF. CDR3 sequence (DNA): TGTGCCAGCAGCGTAGAGGGGGTATATGAGCAGTTCTTC.

Concerning this clonotype: One end of the junction is discordant with germline, which a read error may explain. The J gene is TRBJ2-3, the V gene TRBV7-2, with D unresolved. This CDR3 comprises 15 residues. The germline CDR1 and CDR2 sequences are SGHTA and FQGNSA. In DNA, the CDR3 is TGTGCCGGCAGCCCCGGCGGAACTAGCACAGATACGCAGTATTTT. It specifies CAGSPGGTSTDTQYF.

There are many counts of this clonotype. The V gene is TRBV7-9, the J gene TRBJ1-3; D remains ambiguous. Germline-derived CDR1 and CDR2 are SEHNR and FQNEAQ (reference sequence). The CDR3 is made up of 14 amino acids. V gave up 1 base and J gave up 2 bases, with 6 bases separating them. CDR3 sequence: CASSLGVAGNTIYF. CDR3 nucleotide sequence: TGTGCCAGCAGCTTAGGAGTAGCTGGAAACACCATATATTTT.

This clonotype was counted many times. The chain carries TRBV3-1 and TRBJ2-7; 8 positions agree with TRBD1. Looked up from germline, CDR1 is LGHDT and CDR2 is YNNKEL (reference sequence). The CDR3 has 20 amino acids. The ends lost 1 base at V and 3 bases at J; junction bases unmatched: 20. The CDR3 spells CASSQGFATGAAPQRYEQYF. For the CDR3, the DNA is TGTGCCAGCAGCCAAGGTTTTGCGACAGGGGCAGCCCCGCAACGCTACGAGCAGTACTTC.

This clonotype came up many times. The chain recombines TRBV7-3 with TRBJ2-1; D may be TRBD1 or TRBD2 (5 bases each). The CDR3 has 16 amino acids. Germline CDR1 and CDR2: SGHTA and FQGTGA. Trimming stripped 2 bases from V and 5 bases from J, with 16 bases between. CDR3 sequence (DNA): TGTGCCAGCAGCTTAGTTCCCGGGACGGGTAACAATGAGCAGTTCTTC. It specifies CASSLVPGTGNNEQFF.

The table lists this clonotype with many counts. The chain links TRBV5-6 to TRBJ2-3; D might be TRBD1 (5 bases). V gave up 3 bases and J gave up 1 base, with 12 bases separating them. The length of the CDR3 is 15 residues. In germline, CDR1 is SGHDT, CDR2 YYEEEE. The CDR3 nucleotides are TGTGCCAGCAGCTCGCAGGGATTTGGCACAGATACGCAGTATTTT. Translated, it gives CASSSQGFGTDTQYF.

The chain uses TRBV29-1 and TRBJ2-3; no firm D call. The V gene's germline CDR1 is SQVTM and CDR2 ANQGSEA. CDR3 size: 12 residues. The germline V and J ends were trimmed by 3 bases and 11 bases, with 15 bases remaining between them. The CDR3: CSVEPSGSEQYF. CDR3 in DNA: TGCAGCGTTGAGCCCTCGGGCAGCGAGCAGTATTTT.

This clonotype appeared many times. The chain joins TRBV14 to TRBJ1-4, with D hard to call. V shed 1 base and J shed 11 bases, with 8 bases lying between them. The CDR3 runs to 12 residues. Per the germline V gene, CDR1 is SGHDN and CDR2 is FVKESK. CDR3 nucleotide sequence: TGTGCCAGCAGCCAAGGCCCCGAGAAACTGTTTTTT. Encoded protein: CASSQGPEKLFF.

This clonotype has ten or more counts. The V gene is TRBV3-1, the J gene TRBJ1-4; D is uncertain. CDR3 length equals 17 residues. Trimming stripped 0 bases from V and 7 bases from J, with 18 bases between. Germline CDR1 is LGHDT and CDR2 is YNNKEL (reference sequence). CDR3 residues: CASSQEVAVSPSEKLFF. CDR3 sequence (DNA): TGTGCCAGCAGCCAAGAGGTGGCAGTATCTCCGTCTGAAAAACTGTTTTTT.

This sequence joins TRBV6-2 or TRBV6-3 and TRBJ1-1; D uncertain. Germline V gene sequence: CDR1 MNHEY, CDR2 SVGEGT. The CDR3 has 12 amino acids. V dropped 3 bases and J dropped 3 bases, with 5 bases sitting between them. The CDR3 loop reads CASSYWDTEAFF. CDR3 in DNA: TGTGCCAGCAGTTATTGGGACACTGAAGCTTTCTTT.

This clonotype was observed at least ten times. The chain links TRBV27 to TRBJ1-2; TRBD1 matches at 9 bases. Trimming at V came to 3 bases and at J to 6 bases, leaving 5 bases not matched to a gene. This CDR3 comprises 14 residues. Germline CDR1 is MNHEY and CDR2 is SMNVEV (reference sequence). As DNA, the CDR3 is TGTGCCAGCAGTTTGGGGACAGGGACTAATGGCTACACCTTC. It is translated as CASSLGTGTNGYTF.